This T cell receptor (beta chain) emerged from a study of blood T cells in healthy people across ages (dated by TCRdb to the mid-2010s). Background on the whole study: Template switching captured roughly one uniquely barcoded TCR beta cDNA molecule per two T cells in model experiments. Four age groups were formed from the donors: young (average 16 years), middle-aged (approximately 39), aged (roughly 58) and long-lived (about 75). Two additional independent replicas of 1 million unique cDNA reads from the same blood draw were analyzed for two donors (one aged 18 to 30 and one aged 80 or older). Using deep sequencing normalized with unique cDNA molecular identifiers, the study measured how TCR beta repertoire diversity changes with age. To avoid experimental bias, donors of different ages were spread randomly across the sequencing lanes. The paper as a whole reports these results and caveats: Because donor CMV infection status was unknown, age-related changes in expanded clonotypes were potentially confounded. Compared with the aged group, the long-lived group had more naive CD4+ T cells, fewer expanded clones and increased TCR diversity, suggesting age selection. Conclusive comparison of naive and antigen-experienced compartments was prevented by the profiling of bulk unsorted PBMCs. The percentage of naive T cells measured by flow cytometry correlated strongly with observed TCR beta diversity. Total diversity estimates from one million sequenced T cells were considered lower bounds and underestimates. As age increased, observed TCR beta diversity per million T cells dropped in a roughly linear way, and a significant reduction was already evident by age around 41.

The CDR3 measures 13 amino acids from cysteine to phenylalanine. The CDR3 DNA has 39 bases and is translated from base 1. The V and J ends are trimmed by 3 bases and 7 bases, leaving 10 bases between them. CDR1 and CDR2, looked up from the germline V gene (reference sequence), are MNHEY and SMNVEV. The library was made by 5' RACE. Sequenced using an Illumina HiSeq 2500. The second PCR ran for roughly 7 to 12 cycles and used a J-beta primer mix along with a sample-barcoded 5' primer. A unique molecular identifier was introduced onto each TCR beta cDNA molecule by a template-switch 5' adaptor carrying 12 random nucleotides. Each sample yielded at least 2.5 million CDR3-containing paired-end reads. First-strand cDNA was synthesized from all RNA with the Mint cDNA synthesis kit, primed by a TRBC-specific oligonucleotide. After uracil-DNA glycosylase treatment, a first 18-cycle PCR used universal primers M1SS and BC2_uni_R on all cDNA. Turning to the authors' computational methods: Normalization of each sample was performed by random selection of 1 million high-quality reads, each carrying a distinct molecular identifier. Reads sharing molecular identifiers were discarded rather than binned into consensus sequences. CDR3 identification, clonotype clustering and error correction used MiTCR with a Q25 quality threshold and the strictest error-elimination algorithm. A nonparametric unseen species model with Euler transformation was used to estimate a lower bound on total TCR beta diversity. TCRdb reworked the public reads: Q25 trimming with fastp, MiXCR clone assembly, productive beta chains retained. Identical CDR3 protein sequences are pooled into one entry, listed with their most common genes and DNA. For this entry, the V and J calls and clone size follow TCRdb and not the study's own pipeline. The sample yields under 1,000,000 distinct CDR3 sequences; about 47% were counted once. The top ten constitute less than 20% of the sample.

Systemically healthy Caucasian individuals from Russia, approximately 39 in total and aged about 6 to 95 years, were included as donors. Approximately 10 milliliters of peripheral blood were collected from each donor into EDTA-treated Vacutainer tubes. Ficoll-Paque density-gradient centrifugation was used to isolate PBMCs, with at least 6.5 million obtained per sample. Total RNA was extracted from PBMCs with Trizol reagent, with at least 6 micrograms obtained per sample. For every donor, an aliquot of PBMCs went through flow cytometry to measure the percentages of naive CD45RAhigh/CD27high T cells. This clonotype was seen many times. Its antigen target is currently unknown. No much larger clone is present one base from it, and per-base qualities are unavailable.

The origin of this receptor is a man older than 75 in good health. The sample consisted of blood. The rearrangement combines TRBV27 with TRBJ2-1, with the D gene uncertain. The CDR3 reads CASSFGGRNEQFF. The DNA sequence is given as TGTGCCAGCAGTTTTGGCGGACGGAATGAGCAGTTCTTC.